These 23 T cell receptor beta chains originate from one sample sequenced in a study of beta chain features in type 1 diabetes. Study conclusions and caveats: TCRB CDR3s were moderately but significantly shorter in Type 1 diabetes patients in all four CD4+ subsets.

These receptors have no identified antigens. What was sequenced were expressed TCRB transcripts, since all of the isolated RNA had been reverse transcribed. The method was immunoSEQ multiplex PCR; TCRdb's version includes in-frame clones alone and lacks a portion of them. Among 280,000 or so clones listed, 15% were seen once. Sequencing was performed on naive CD4+ T cells from blood. All receptors derive from a young man with type 1 diabetes.

The V gene is TRBV7-2, the J gene TRBJ2-1; 10 bases are shared with TRBD2. J lost 9 bases, V lost 4 bases, and 9 bases had no gene match. This CDR3 is 15 amino acids long. CDR1 and CDR2 (germline): SGHTA, FQGNSA. The CDR3 nucleotides read TGTGCCAGCAGCTCTACCGGGACTAGCGCAATTGAGCAGTTCTTC. It is translated as CASSSTGTSAIEQFF.

CDR3 DNA sequence: TGTGCCTGGATGAGGAATTTGAACACTGAAGCTTTCTTT. Translated: CAWMRNLNTEAFF. The chain recombines TRBV30 with TRBJ1-1; no firm D call. V lost 4 bases, J lost 0 bases, and 9 bases lay in between. Germline V lookup: CDR1 GTSNPN, CDR2 SVGIG (reference sequence). The CDR3 consists of 13 residues.

The gene calls are TRBV10-1 and TRBJ2-5, with a tentative D call TRBD2 (5 bases). Germline CDR1 and CDR2: WNHNN and SYGVQD (reference sequence). With 4 bases removed from V and 3 bases from J, the gap between germline ends came to 9 bases. This CDR3 comprises 13 residues. The CDR3 loop reads CASSGLAEETQYF. As DNA, the CDR3 is TGCGCCAGCAGTGGTCTAGCTGAAGAGACCCAGTACTTC.

The rearrangement links TRBV6-5 to TRBJ2-5, with 7 bases aligning to TRBD1. The J segment lost 4 bases and the V segment lost 10 bases, leaving 9 bases of the junction unmatched. Germline CDR1 is MNHEY and CDR2 is SVGAGI. This CDR3 comprises 13 residues. CDR3 nucleotides: TGTGCCATCTCGGGACAGCGGCGAGAGACCCAGTACTTC. This encodes CAISGQRRETQYF.

This clone was seen a handful of times. The J gene is TRBJ2-5, the V gene TRBV28, with TRBD2 identical over 8 bases. Germline CDR1 reads MDHEN; CDR2 reads SYDVKM. The CDR3 contains 16 residues. With V trimmed by 3 bases and J by 2 bases, 8 bases remained unmatched. The CDR3 protein is CASSFSIRGGQETQYF. The CDR3 DNA is TGTGCCAGCAGTTTCAGTATCCGGGGGGGACAAGAGACCCAGTACTTC.

The chain is built from TRBV7-9 and TRBJ2-3, with TRBD2 matching 7 bases. V was clipped by 3 bases and J by 4 bases; unmatched bases: 10. The CDR3 extends over 16 amino acids. Per the germline V gene, CDR1 is SEHNR and CDR2 is FQNEAQ (reference sequence). The DNA for the CDR3 is TGTGCCAGCAGCTTTGGGCTAGCGGTAATCTCAGATACGCAGTATTTT. Residues: CASSFGLAVISDTQYF.

The J gene is TRBJ2-7, the V gene TRBV14; 8 nucleotides align to TRBD2. After removal of 4 bases from V and 2 bases from J, the junction contained 4 bases not matched to a gene. Germline values: CDR1 SGHDN, CDR2 FVKESK. This CDR3 spans 14 amino acids. As DNA, the CDR3 is TGTGCCAGCAGCCCTCGAGCGGGAGCCTACGAGCAGTACTTC. This translates into CASSPRAGAYEQYF.

The rearrangement joins TRBV7-2 to TRBJ1-6; 7 bases are shared with TRBD1. V was clipped by 6 bases and J by 7 bases; unmatched bases: 6. The CDR3 is 14 amino acids. Per the germline V gene, CDR1 is SGHTA and CDR2 is FQGNSA. CDR3 DNA sequence: TGTGCCAGCAGGACAGGGTTCACGAATTCACCCCTCCACTTT. This translates into CASRTGFTNSPLHF. The full variable domain, completed using reference TRBV7-2 and TRBJ1-6, is GAGVSQSPSNKVTEKGKDVELRCDPISGHTALYWYRQSLGQGLEFLIYFQGNSAPDKSGLPSDRFSAERTGGSVSTLTIQRTQQEDSAVYLCASRTGFTNSPLHFGNGTRLTVT.

There are a few counts of this clone. This chain uses TRBV5-6 with TRBJ2-3; D is perhaps TRBD2 (5 bases). The germline V gene has CDR1 SGHDT and CDR2 YYEEEE. Trimming removed 5 bases from V and 1 base from J, with 14 bases in between. The CDR3 sequence is 15 residues long. CDR3 sequence reads: CASRTLGIGTDTQYF. CDR3 nucleotides: TGTGCCAGCAGGACACTAGGGATCGGCACAGATACGCAGTATTTT.

The chain combines TRBV14 with TRBJ2-7, with D hard to call. This CDR3 comprises 12 residues. V was cut by 2 bases and J by 2 bases, with 4 bases left in between. Germline V lookup: CDR1 SGHDN, CDR2 FVKESK. The CDR3 nucleotides are TGTGCCAGCAGCCAAAGAGCCTACGAGCAGTACTTC. It yields the protein CASSQRAYEQYF. The full variable domain, completed using reference TRBV14 and TRBJ2-7, is EAGVTQFPSHSVIEKGQTVTLRCDPISGHDNLYWYRRVMGKEIKFLLHFVKESKQDESGMPNNRFLAERTGGTYSTLKVQPAELEDSGVYFCASSQRAYEQYFGPGTRLTVT.

This clone has only a few counts. This CDR3 is also generated by other DNA sequences in the sample. V and J are TRBV6-1 and TRBJ2-7, with D possibly being TRBD2 (5 bases). The CDR3 consists of 13 residues. Germline CDR1 MNHNS, CDR2 SASEGT. V lost 3 bases and J 3 bases, leaving 9 bases between the germline ends. In nucleotides, the CDR3 is TGTGCCAGCAGTGAGGTTCGGGGCTACGAGCAGTACTTC. As protein: CASSEVRGYEQYF.

The CDR3 sequence: CASSFHDEQYF. DNA for the CDR3: TGTGCCAGCAGTTTTCATGACGAGCAGTACTTC. V is TRBV28 and J is TRBJ2-7; D is undetermined. Germline V gene data show CDR1 as MDHEN and CDR2 as SYDVKM. Trimming left V 3 bases short and J 5 bases short, with 5 bases between. The CDR3 consists of 11 residues.

The chain combines TRBV7-2 with TRBJ2-4, with 7 bases identical to TRBD1. Germline V gene lookup returns CDR1 SGHTA and CDR2 FQGNSA. V shed 5 bases, J shed 4 bases, and the junction held 5 bases outside the gene matches. CDR3 length: 14 amino acids. The CDR3 sequence is CASSPSRGKNIQYF. In nucleotides, the CDR3 is TGTGCCAGCAGCCCGAGCAGGGGGAAAAACATTCAGTACTTC.

V usage is TRBV19 and J usage is TRBJ2-7; D remains ambiguous. The V gene lost 6 bases and the J gene lost 7 bases, with 13 bases spanning the gap. Germline V CDR1 and CDR2: LNHDA, SQIVND (reference sequence). The CDR3 loop spans 12 amino acids. The CDR3 DNA reads as TGTGCCAGTAGCGACTGGCAAACGGAGCAGTACTTC. It codes for CASSDWQTEQYF.

The chain uses TRBV2 and TRBJ1-5, with 7 bases that match TRBD1. CDR1 SNHLY and CDR2 FYNNEI come from the germline V gene. J was trimmed by 7 bases and V by 5 bases; bases with no gene match: 5. CDR3 length: 13 residues. CDR3 amino acids: CASSPPGGQPQHF. In DNA form, the CDR3 reads TGTGCCAGCAGTCCGCCAGGGGGGCAGCCCCAGCATTTT.

The J gene is TRBJ2-7, the V gene TRBV28; TRBD2 aligns across 7 bases. V shed 3 bases, J shed 3 bases, and the junction held 2 bases outside the gene matches. This CDR3 spans 13 amino acids. The germline V gene encodes CDR1 MDHEN and CDR2 SYDVKM. CDR3 amino acids: CASSFPGGYEQYF. The CDR3 nucleotides read TGTGCCAGCAGTTTCCCGGGAGGCTACGAGCAGTACTTC.

The rearrangement joins TRBV18 to TRBJ1-4; D is uncertain. The CDR3 has 16 amino acids. The V gene's germline CDR1 is KGHSH and CDR2 LQKENI. Deletions cut 2 bases from V and 0 bases from J, with 10 bases between. CDR3 bases: TGTGCCAGCTCACCAACAGCCGGCTCAACTAATGAAAAACTGTTTTTT. The encoded protein is CASSPTAGSTNEKLFF. Variable domain in full (rest from reference TRBV18 and TRBJ1-4): NAGVMQNPRHLVRRRGQEARLRCSPMKGHSHVYWYRQLPEEGLKFMVYLQKENIIDESGMPKERFSAEFPKEGPSILRIQQVVRGDSAAYFCASSPTAGSTNEKLFFGSGTQLSVL.

The gene calls are TRBV7-2 and TRBJ2-3, with TRBD1 matching 8 bases. The length of the CDR3 is 17 residues. The trim removed 6 bases at V and 4 bases at J, leaving 15 bases unmatched. Germline V gene lookup returns CDR1 SGHTA and CDR2 FQGNSA. The CDR3 DNA reads TGTGCCAGCAGGCGGCTACCAGGACAGGGTGGTCCAGATACGCAGTATTTT. Protein sequence: CASRRLPGQGGPDTQYF. Using reference TRBV7-2 and TRBJ2-3 for the parts outside the CDR3, the full variable domain is GAGVSQSPSNKVTEKGKDVELRCDPISGHTALYWYRQSLGQGLEFLIYFQGNSAPDKSGLPSDRFSAERTGGSVSTLTIQRTQQEDSAVYLCASRRLPGQGGPDTQYFGPGTRLTVL.

The table lists this clone with a few counts. V and J are TRBV29-1 and TRBJ2-1; D may be TRBD2 (5 bases). The germline CDR1 and CDR2 sequences are SQVTM and ANQGSEA. Trimming stripped 1 base from V and 4 bases from J, with 17 bases between. The CDR3 consists of 16 residues. CDR3 sequence reads: CSVEVSGRGVYNEQFF. CDR3 in DNA: TGCAGCGTTGAAGTATCCGGACGGGGAGTTTACAATGAGCAGTTCTTC.

This clone was seen only a few times. The V gene is TRBV7-2, the J gene TRBJ2-3, with D unclear. There are 12 residues in the CDR3. Germline CDR1 reads SGHTA; CDR2 reads FQGNSA. V lost 5 bases to trimming and J lost 5 bases, with 8 bases between them. CDR3 nucleotide sequence: TGTGCCAGCAGCCGCCCGGGAGATACGCAGTATTTT. Its translation: CASSRPGDTQYF. Together with reference TRBV7-2 and TRBJ2-3, the CDR3 gives the full variable domain: GAGVSQSPSNKVTEKGKDVELRCDPISGHTALYWYRQSLGQGLEFLIYFQGNSAPDKSGLPSDRFSAERTGGSVSTLTIQRTQQEDSAVYLCASSRPGDTQYFGPGTRLTVL.

The genes are TRBV6-5 and TRBJ2-5; 8 nucleotides match TRBD2. The CDR3 sequence is 13 residues long. The V and J ends lost 2 bases and 5 bases, in that order; junction bases with no gene match: 1. Germline CDR1 MNHEY, CDR2 SVGAGI. This chain's CDR3 is CASSYVAGETQYF. The CDR3 coding sequence is TGTGCCAGCAGTTACGTAGCGGGGGAGACCCAGTACTTC.

This clone was counted a few times. Additional DNA sequences in this sample encode the identical CDR3. The chain has TRBV9 and TRBJ2-5, with D possibly TRBD2 on 6 matching bases. From germline, CDR1 is SGDLS and CDR2 YYNGEE. The ends were cut back, 4 bases at V and 1 base at J, with 8 bases in the middle. There are 13 residues in the CDR3. CDR3 sequence: CASSPRGQETQYF. CDR3 in DNA: TGTGCCAGCAGCCCGCGGGGCCAAGAGACCCAGTACTTC.

This clone was seen a few times. The J gene is TRBJ1-5, the V gene TRBV30; D gene unclear. The CDR3 spans 13 residues. Looked up from germline, CDR1 is GTSNPN and CDR2 is SVGIG (reference sequence). The V and J ends lost 3 bases and 2 bases respectively, with 8 bases between them. Here the CDR3 reads CAWSEIGNQPQHF. DNA for the CDR3: TGTGCCTGGAGCGAGATAGGCAATCAGCCCCAGCATTTT.